This paragraph covers one T cell receptor beta chain sequence. Its antigen is still unknown. Assay: immunoSEQ multiplex PCR; the TCRdb copy retains only in-frame clones and omits some. The table lists approximately 41,000 clones, approximately 88% of them singletons. This CDR3 has 13 amino acids. The V gene's germline CDR1 is SNHLY and CDR2 FYNNEI. Trimming shortened V by 0 bases and J by 4 bases, and 6 bases separated the two germline ends. These data originate in a study of OX40 agonist ivuxolimab in advanced cancers. Whole-study context: Past anti-PD-1, anti-PD-L1 or anti-CTLA-4 therapy was accepted, and roughly 42% had received some. Study-wide points: Both CD4+ and CD8+ T cell populations in blood had undergone clonal expansion by week 6 at 0.1 to 3.0 mg/kg.

The clonotype was recovered from an adult with an advanced solid tumor such as melanoma, head and neck, liver or kidney cancer. The sequenced sample was CD4+ or CD8+ T cells sorted from blood, obtained in a trial of the OX40 agonist ivuxolimab. The chain has TRBV2 and TRBJ1-1, with D possibly TRBD1 on 5 matching bases. The CDR3 region has the DNA TGTGCCAGCAGTGAAGCAGGGACCACTGAAGCTTTCTTT. It is translated as CASSEAGTTEAFF.